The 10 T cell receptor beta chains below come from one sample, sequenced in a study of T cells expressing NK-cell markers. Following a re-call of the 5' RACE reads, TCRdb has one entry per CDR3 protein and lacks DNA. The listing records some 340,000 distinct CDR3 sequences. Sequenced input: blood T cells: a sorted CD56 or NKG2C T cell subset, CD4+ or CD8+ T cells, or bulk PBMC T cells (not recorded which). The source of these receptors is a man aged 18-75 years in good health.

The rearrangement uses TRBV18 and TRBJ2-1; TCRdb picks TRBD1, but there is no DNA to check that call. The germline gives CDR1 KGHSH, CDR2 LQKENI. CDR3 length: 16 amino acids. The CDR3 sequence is CASSSNPDRPYNEQFF. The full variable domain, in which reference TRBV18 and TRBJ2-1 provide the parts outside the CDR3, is NAGVMQNPRHLVRRRGQEARLRCSPMKGHSHVYWYRQLPEEGLKFMVYLQKENIIDESGMPKERFSAEFPKEGPSILRIQQVVRGDSAAYFCASSSNPDRPYNEQFFGPGTRLTVL.

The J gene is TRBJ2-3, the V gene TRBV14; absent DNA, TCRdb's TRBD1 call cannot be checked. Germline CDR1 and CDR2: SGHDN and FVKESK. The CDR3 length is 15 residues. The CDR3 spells CASSPVQGGTNTQYF.

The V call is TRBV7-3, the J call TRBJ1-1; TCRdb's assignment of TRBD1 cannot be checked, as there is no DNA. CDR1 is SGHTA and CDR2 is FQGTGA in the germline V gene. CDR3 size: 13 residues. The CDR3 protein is CASSTSGQGTAFF.

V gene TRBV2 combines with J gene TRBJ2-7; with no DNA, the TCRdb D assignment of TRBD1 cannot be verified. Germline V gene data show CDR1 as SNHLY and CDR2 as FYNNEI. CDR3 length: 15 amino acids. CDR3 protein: CASSAKGGLRYEQYF.

The CDR3 here is CSAPGQGRDTQYF. V usage is TRBV29-1 and J usage is TRBJ2-3; TCRdb returns TRBD1, unconfirmable since there is no DNA. CDR3 length equals 13 residues. CDR1 is SQVTM, CDR2 ANQGSEA, per germline.

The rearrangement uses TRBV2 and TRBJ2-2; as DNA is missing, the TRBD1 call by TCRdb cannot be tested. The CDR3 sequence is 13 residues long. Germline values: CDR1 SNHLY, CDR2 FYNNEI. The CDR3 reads CASSRGTTGELFF. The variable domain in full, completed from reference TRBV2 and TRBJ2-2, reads EPEVTQTPSHQVTQMGQEVILRCVPISNHLYFYWYRQILGQKVEFLVSFYNNEISEKSEIFDDQFSVERPDGSNFTLKIRSTKLEDSAMYFCASSRGTTGELFFGEGSRLTVL.

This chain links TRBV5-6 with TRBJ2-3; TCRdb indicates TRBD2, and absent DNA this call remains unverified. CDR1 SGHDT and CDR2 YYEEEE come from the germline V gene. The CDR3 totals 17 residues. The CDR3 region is CASSLGDWIFSTDTQYF.

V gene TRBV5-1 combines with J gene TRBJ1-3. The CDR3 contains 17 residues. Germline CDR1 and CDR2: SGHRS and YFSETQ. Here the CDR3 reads CASSLAGSSSSGNTIYF.

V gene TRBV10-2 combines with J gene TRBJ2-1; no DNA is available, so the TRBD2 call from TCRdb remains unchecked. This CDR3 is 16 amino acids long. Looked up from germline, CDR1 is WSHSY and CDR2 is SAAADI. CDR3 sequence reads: CASARGIGGSYNEQFF.

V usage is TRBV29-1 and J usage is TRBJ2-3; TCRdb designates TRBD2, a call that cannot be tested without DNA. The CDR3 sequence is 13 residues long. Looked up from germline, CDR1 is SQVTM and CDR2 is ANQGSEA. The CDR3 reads CSSQGRHKDTQYF.